The 26 T cell receptor beta chains below all came from one sample that was sequenced in a study of blood T cell repertoires in COVID-19 (dated by TCRdb to 2020 to 2022). Preparation of the library involved the immunoSEQ multiplex PCR assay. TCRdb re-hosts the immuneACCESS table, in-frame sequences only. Its copies lack some clones; in the studies checked, an unresolved V gene accounts for under half of them, and the cause for the rest is not known. The sample profile shows roughly 250,000 clones; around 90% of them were found once. The top ten clones comprise over 3% of the sample. Specimen: PBMCs or T cells enriched from blood (not recorded which). The source is a woman aged 40 to 55 who had been exposed to COVID-19.

This chain connects TRBV12-3 or TRBV12-4 to TRBJ1-1; D unclear. The CDR3 sequence is 13 residues long. Trimming left V 8 bases short and J 11 bases short, with 21 bases between. The CDR3 nucleotides read TGTGCCAGCGGCAGCGTCACCTACCCGGGGGCTTTCTTT. Its protein product is CASGSVTYPGAFF.

As for this clone: Other DNA variants within this sample encode the same CDR3. The chain has TRBV6-5 and TRBJ2-7, with 8 bases matching TRBD1. Germline values: CDR1 MNHEY, CDR2 SVGAGI. This CDR3 region has 15 residues. The J segment lost 2 bases and the V segment lost 0 bases, leaving 3 bases of the junction unmatched. For the CDR3, the DNA is TGTGCCAGCAGTTACTCGACAGGGGCGCCCTACGAGCAGTACTTC. Translating it yields CASSYSTGAPYEQYF.

This clone appeared a single time. The chain combines TRBV13 with TRBJ1-1; unclear D gene. With 5 bases removed from V and 2 bases from J, the gap between germline ends came to 12 bases. This CDR3 region has 14 residues. Germline values: CDR1 PRHDT, CDR2 FYEKMQ (reference sequence). This chain's CDR3 is CASSPPLFNTEAFF. DNA of the CDR3: TGTGCCAGCAGCCCACCCCTATTTAACACTGAAGCTTTCTTT.

The chain is built from TRBV4-3 and TRBJ1-2; 7 nucleotides line up with TRBD1. V lost 4 bases to trimming and J lost 8 bases; unmatched junction nucleotides: 19. Germline V CDR1 and CDR2: LGHNA, YSLEER. The CDR3 totals 17 residues. This chain's CDR3 is CASSRQRGQYGLYGYTF. The CDR3 DNA is TGCGCCAGCAGCCGACAAAGGGGACAGTACGGGCTGTACGGCTACACCTTC.

In its sample, this clone was seen once. The chain uses TRBV7-8 and TRBJ1-5, with D perhaps TRBD1 (6 bases). CDR1 SGHVS and CDR2 FQNEAQ come from the germline V gene. Deletions cut 3 bases from V and 11 bases from J, with 14 bases between. The CDR3 sequence is 13 residues long. CDR3 in amino acids: CASSLSEGVTQHF. CDR3 in DNA: TGTGCCAGCAGCTTGAGTGAGGGGGTAACCCAGCATTTT. Full variable domain (rest looked up from reference TRBV7-8 and TRBJ1-5): GAGVSQSPRYKVAKRGQDVALRCDPISGHVSLFWYQQALGQGPEFLTYFQNEAQLDKSGLPSDRFFAERPEGSVSTLKIQRTQQEDSAVYLCASSLSEGVTQHFGDGTRLSIL.

The V and J genes are TRBV9 and TRBJ1-2; TRBD1 matches at 9 bases. Unmatched junction bases numbered 16, after V lost 3 bases and J lost 7 bases. Germline lookup yields CDR1 SGDLS and CDR2 YYNGEE. This CDR3 contains 17 residues. CDR3 protein: CASSAKPGQGITGGYTF. The CDR3 DNA reads as TGTGCCAGCAGCGCCAAGCCGGGACAGGGAATAACGGGTGGCTACACCTTC.

This clone was detected once. This sequence joins TRBV7-2 and TRBJ2-1; 14 positions match TRBD2. Germline V gene sequence: CDR1 SGHTA, CDR2 FQGNSA. The CDR3 sequence is 15 residues long. V lost 5 bases, J lost 9 bases, and 6 bases stayed unmatched. DNA of the CDR3: TGTGCCAGCAGCCCGGGACTAGCGGGAGTAGGTGAGCAGTTCTTC. Translating it yields CASSPGLAGVGEQFF.

This clone was seen a handful of times. The chain links TRBV5-5 to TRBJ1-4; 7 bases map to TRBD1. Losses at the gene ends were 1 base for V and 5 bases for J; bases not matched to a gene: 5. Germline CDR1 and CDR2: SGHKS and YYEKEE (reference sequence). The CDR3 covers 15 residues. The CDR3 DNA follows: TGTGCCAGCAGCTTGAGTACAGGGGAAAATGAAAAACTGTTTTTT. Its protein is CASSLSTGENEKLFF.

This clone was observed a few times. In DNA, the CDR3 is TGTGCCAGCAGCTCAGGACTAAAAAACATTCAGTACTTC. This codes for CASSSGLKNIQYF. V and J are TRBV7-3 and TRBJ2-4; possibly TRBD2 for D (6 bases). V lost 4 bases, J lost 4 bases, and 8 bases lay in between. The length of the CDR3 is 13 residues. Germline lookup yields CDR1 SGHTA and CDR2 FQGTGA.

This clone was picked up one time. The rearrangement joins TRBV7-2 to TRBJ1-5; 7 positions agree with TRBD1. This CDR3 has 15 amino acids. V lost 4 bases to trimming and J lost 5 bases; unmatched junction nucleotides: 8. Germline V gene lookup returns CDR1 SGHTA and CDR2 FQGNSA. The DNA for the CDR3 is TGTGCCAGCAGCTCGACAGGGATAAGTCATCAGCCCCAGCATTTT. This codes for CASSSTGISHQPQHF.

The chain has TRBV30 and TRBJ2-5, with 11 bases identical to TRBD2. This CDR3 is built from 16 residues. With V trimmed by 4 bases and J by 4 bases, 11 bases remained unmatched. Germline V gene lookup returns CDR1 GTSNPN and CDR2 SVGIG (reference sequence). The DNA for the CDR3 is TGTGCCTGGATAAAGACTAGCGGGGTTCTCGGAGAGACCCAGTACTTC. Amino acids: CAWIKTSGVLGETQYF.

This chain uses TRBV10-3 with TRBJ2-7, with 9 bases matching TRBD1. Germline CDR1 and CDR2: ENHRY and SYGVKD. CDR3 size: 14 residues. The J segment lost 1 base and the V segment lost 10 bases, leaving 8 bases of the junction unmatched. The CDR3 loop reads CATQQGARSYEQYV. CDR3 bases: TGTGCCACACAACAGGGGGCGCGATCCTACGAGCAGTACGTC.

This rearrangement joins TRBV7-9 to TRBJ1-2; TRBD1 is a possible D gene (5 bases). The ends were cut back, 7 bases at V and 4 bases at J, with 16 bases in the middle. Looked up from germline, CDR1 is SEHNR and CDR2 is FQNEAQ (reference sequence). The CDR3 consists of 14 residues. The chain's CDR3 is CASNQDTRGYGYTF. CDR3 in DNA: TGTGCCAGCAACCAGGACACCCGTGGCTATGGCTACACCTTC.

This clone is a singleton in its sample. J is TRBJ1-2 and V is TRBV11-1, with a tentative D call TRBD1 (5 bases). Germline lookup yields CDR1 SGHAT and CDR2 FQDESV (reference sequence). CDR3 length: 13 residues. V was cut by 8 bases and J by 5 bases, with 15 bases left in between. CDR3 amino acids: CASGAGYRYGYTF. CDR3 coding DNA: TGTGCCAGCGGTGCAGGGTATCGGTATGGCTACACCTTC.

V gene TRBV7-9 combines with J gene TRBJ1-2, with a possible D match to TRBD1 (5 bases). Germline V gene data show CDR1 as SEHNR and CDR2 as FQNEAQ (reference sequence). CDR3 length: 13 residues. V lost 3 bases and J 3 bases, leaving 8 bases between the germline ends. CDR3 loop: CASSFQGHYGYTF. The CDR3 DNA reads TGTGCCAGCAGCTTTCAGGGTCACTATGGCTACACCTTC.

The genes are TRBV28 and TRBJ1-6; 8 nucleotides agree with TRBD1. With V trimmed by 6 bases and J by 7 bases, 11 bases remained unmatched. Germline loops: CDR1 MDHEN, CDR2 SYDVKM. There are 16 residues in the CDR3. This CDR3 is CASSSGQGTENSPLHF. CDR3 nucleotide sequence: TGTGCCAGCAGCTCCGGACAGGGAACAGAGAATTCACCCCTCCACTTT. Filled out from reference TRBV28 and TRBJ1-6, the complete variable domain reads DVKVTQSSRYLVKRTGEKVFLECVQDMDHENMFWYRQDPGLGLRLIYFSYDVKMKEKGDIPEGYSVSREKKERFSLILESASTNQTSMYLCASSSGQGTENSPLHFGNGTRLTVT.

J is TRBJ2-5 and V is TRBV6-1, with 13 bases aligning to TRBD2. The CDR3 runs to 17 residues. The V gene end was trimmed by 4 bases and the J gene end by 0 bases; junction bases not matched to a gene: 5. Germline V lookup: CDR1 MNHNS, CDR2 SASEGT. CDR3 DNA: TGTGCCAGCAGTGGGGGGACTAGCGGGGAGTACCAAGAGACCCAGTACTTC. Amino acids: CASSGGTSGEYQETQYF.

The rearrangement joins TRBV2 to TRBJ2-4; a weak D match, TRBD2 (6 bases). Germline V gene lookup returns CDR1 SNHLY and CDR2 FYNNEI. This CDR3 is built from 14 residues. V was shortened by 4 bases and J by 5 bases, with 12 bases between the two germline ends. The CDR3 protein is CASSVGGNQNIQYF. In nucleotides, the CDR3 is TGTGCCAGCAGTGTAGGAGGGAACCAAAACATTCAGTACTTC.

This chain uses TRBV5-4 with TRBJ1-2; D remains unclear. The length of the CDR3 is 13 residues. V lost 1 base, J lost 4 bases, and 8 bases lay in between. Germline V lookup: CDR1 SGHNT, CDR2 YYREEE (reference sequence). Here the CDR3 reads CASSLSRVYGYTF. The CDR3 region has the DNA TGTGCCAGCAGCTTGTCACGGGTCTATGGCTACACCTTC.

This chain connects TRBV4-1 to TRBJ2-1; no reliable D call. Between the trimmed V and J ends, which lost 6 bases and 0 bases, there was a span of 12 bases. From germline, CDR1 is MGHRA and CDR2 YSYEKL. The CDR3 totals 15 residues. CDR3 DNA: TGCGCCAGCAGGCGAGACGGGTACTCCTACAATGAGCAGTTCTTC. Amino acids: CASRRDGYSYNEQFF.

The V gene is TRBV19, the J gene TRBJ1-4; no definite D call. The CDR3 contains 18 residues. Germline CDR1 reads LNHDA; CDR2 reads SQIVND (reference sequence). Trimming took off 5 bases at V and 3 bases at J, with 22 bases between the two ends. Here the CDR3 DNA reads TGTGCCAGTAGTTCAAGAGGCGTCACGTCAGTAGCTAATGAAAAACTGTTTTTT. It translates to CASSSRGVTSVANEKLFF.

About this clone itself: Compared with germline, one end of the junction differs, possibly owing to a read error. This chain links TRBV5-1 with TRBJ2-1; perhaps TRBD2 as D (6 bases). Germline loops: CDR1 SGHRS, CDR2 YFSETQ. The CDR3 totals 14 residues. CDR3 coding DNA: TGTGCCAGCACGGGAGACAGCTCCTACAATGAGCAGTTCTTC. Protein: CASTGDSSYNEQFF.

The V and J genes are TRBV5-3 and TRBJ2-1; D call uncertain. TRBV5-3 is an ORF for which the function is uncertain. This CDR3 comprises 9 residues. Trimming left V 7 bases short and J 8 bases short, with 4 bases between. The CDR3 protein is CARVDEQFF. The CDR3 coding sequence is TGTGCCAGAGTAGATGAGCAGTTCTTC.

The chain has TRBV19 and TRBJ1-2, with TRBD1 matching over 9 bases. Germline CDR1 and CDR2: LNHDA and SQIVND (reference sequence). This CDR3 spans 15 amino acids. The J segment lost 3 bases and the V segment lost 5 bases, leaving 7 bases of the junction unmatched. This CDR3 is CASSSTGGGYYGYTF. CDR3 nucleotide sequence: TGTGCCAGTAGTTCTACAGGGGGCGGCTACTATGGCTACACCTTC.

The gene calls are TRBV28 and TRBJ1-1; no definite D call. CDR3 length: 13 residues. V was clipped by 5 bases and J by 6 bases, with 13 bases between them. CDR1 and CDR2 (germline): MDHEN, SYDVKM. The CDR3 DNA reads as TGTGCCAGCAGTACCCCGGTTTTTGCTGAAGCTTTCTTT. This codes for CASSTPVFAEAFF. The variable domain in full, with the rest retrieved from reference TRBV28 and TRBJ1-1, is DVKVTQSSRYLVKRTGEKVFLECVQDMDHENMFWYRQDPGLGLRLIYFSYDVKMKEKGDIPEGYSVSREKKERFSLILESASTNQTSMYLCASSTPVFAEAFFGQGTRLTVV.

This chain connects TRBV28 to TRBJ1-6; 10 bases line up with TRBD1. CDR3 length: 15 amino acids. V lost 2 bases and J lost 9; bases outside the gene matches: 4. CDR1 is MDHEN, CDR2 SYDVKM, per germline. CDR3 coding DNA: TGTGCCAGCAGTTTAGGAGGGACAGGGGTTTCACCCCTCCACTTT. Amino acid sequence: CASSLGGTGVSPLHF.